The text below deals with one T cell receptor beta chain. Its antigen remains unidentified. As it was prepared, the TCRbeta library received unique molecular identifiers. TCRdb recomputed calls from the PCR reads with MiXCR, one row per CDR3 protein. The sample lists about 830,000 distinct CDR3 sequences; roughly 16% were seen once. The source of the sample is a study of T-cell reconstitution after alpha-beta-depleted transplantation in children. Study findings and constraints: In some patients, recipient T cells and intrathymic progenitors surviving conditioning explained high day-60 diversity. After transplant, at about two months, alpha-beta T cells were reportedly derived from several hundred expanded graft clones. The main origin of T-cell counts and diversity one year after transplant was newly produced T cells.

Germline values: CDR1 SEHNR, CDR2 FQNEAQ (reference sequence). CDR3 length: 14 amino acids. J gave up 6 bases and V 3 bases, and 8 bases lay outside the gene matches. The receptor's source is a male patient younger than 18 who had a stem cell transplant for acute lymphoblastic leukemia, so the T cells may come from the graft donor. V is TRBV7-9 and J is TRBJ2-7, with 7 bases identical to TRBD1. Material: PBMCs, mostly from graft donor cells, obtained 360 days after TCRalphabeta/CD19-depleted stem cell transplant. The CDR3 here is CASSFGQVEGEQYF. CDR3 coding DNA: TGTGCCAGCAGCTTCGGACAGGTCGAGGGCGAGCAGTACTTC.